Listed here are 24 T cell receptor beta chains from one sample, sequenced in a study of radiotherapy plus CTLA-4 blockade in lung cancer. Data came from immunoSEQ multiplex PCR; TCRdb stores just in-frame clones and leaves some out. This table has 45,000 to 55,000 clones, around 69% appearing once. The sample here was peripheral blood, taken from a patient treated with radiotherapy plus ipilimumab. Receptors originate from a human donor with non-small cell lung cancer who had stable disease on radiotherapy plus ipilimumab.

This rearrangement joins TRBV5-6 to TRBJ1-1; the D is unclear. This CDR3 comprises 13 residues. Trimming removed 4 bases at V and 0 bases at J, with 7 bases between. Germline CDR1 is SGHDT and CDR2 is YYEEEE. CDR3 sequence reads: CASSLDLNTEAFF. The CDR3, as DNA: TGTGCCAGCAGCCTAGACTTGAACACTGAAGCTTTCTTT.

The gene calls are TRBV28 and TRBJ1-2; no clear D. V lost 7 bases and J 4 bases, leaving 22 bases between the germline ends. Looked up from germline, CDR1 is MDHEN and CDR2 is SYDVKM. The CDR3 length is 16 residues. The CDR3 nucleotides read TGTGCCAGCAAGAGCTTATCTCAGTCGGTAGCCTATGGCTACACCTTC. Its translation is CASKSLSQSVAYGYTF.

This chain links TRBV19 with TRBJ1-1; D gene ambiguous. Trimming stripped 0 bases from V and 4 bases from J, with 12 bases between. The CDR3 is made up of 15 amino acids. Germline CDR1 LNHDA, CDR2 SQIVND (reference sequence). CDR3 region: CASSIEGLRGTEAFF. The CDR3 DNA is TGTGCCAGTAGTATAGAAGGCCTGCGGGGCACTGAAGCTTTCTTT.

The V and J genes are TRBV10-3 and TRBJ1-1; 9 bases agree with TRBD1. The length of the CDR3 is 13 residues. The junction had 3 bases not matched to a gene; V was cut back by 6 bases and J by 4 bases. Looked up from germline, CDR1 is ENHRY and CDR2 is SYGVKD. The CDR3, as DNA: TGTGCCATCAGCCCGGGACAGGGCACTGAAGCTTTCTTT. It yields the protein CAISPGQGTEAFF.

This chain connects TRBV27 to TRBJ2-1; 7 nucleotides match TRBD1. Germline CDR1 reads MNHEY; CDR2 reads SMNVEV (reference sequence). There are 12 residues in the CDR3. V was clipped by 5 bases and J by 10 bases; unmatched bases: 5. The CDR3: CASSLRGLEQFF. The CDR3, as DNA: TGTGCCAGCAGTCTGAGGGGGCTCGAGCAGTTCTTC.

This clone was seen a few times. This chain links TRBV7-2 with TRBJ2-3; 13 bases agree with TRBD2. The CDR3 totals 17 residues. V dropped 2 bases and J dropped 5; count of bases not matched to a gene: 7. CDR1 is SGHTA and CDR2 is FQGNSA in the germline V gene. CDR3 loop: CASSLRRLAGGGDTQYF. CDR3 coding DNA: TGTGCCAGCAGCTTAAGGCGACTAGCGGGGGGTGGAGATACGCAGTATTTT.

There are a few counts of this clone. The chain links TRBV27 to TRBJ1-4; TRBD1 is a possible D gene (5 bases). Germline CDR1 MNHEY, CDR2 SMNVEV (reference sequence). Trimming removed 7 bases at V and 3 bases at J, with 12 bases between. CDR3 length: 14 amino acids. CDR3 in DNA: TGTGCCAGCACAGGGTTGCGGCCTAATGAAAAACTGTTTTTT. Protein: CASTGLRPNEKLFF.

CDR3 nucleotide sequence: TGTGCCAGCAGGGAGGAGTTACGGGCTTTCTTT. Translating it yields CASREELRAFF. The chain has TRBV6-1 and TRBJ1-1; D is unclear. The CDR3 has 11 residues. V lost 6 bases to trimming and J lost 11 bases, with 13 bases between them. CDR1 MNHNS and CDR2 SASEGT come from the germline V gene.

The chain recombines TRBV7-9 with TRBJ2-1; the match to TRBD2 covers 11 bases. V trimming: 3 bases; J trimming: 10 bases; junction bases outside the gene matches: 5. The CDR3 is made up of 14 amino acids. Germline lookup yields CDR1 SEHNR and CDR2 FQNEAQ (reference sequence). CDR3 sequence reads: CASSFTSGGKEQFF. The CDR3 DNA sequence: TGTGCCAGCAGCTTCACTAGCGGGGGAAAGGAGCAGTTCTTC.

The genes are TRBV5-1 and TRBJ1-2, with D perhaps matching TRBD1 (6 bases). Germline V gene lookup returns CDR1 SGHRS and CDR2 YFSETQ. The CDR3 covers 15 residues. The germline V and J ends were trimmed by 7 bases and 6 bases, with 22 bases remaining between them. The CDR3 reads CASFPLPGVVHGYTF. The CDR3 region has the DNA TGCGCCAGCTTTCCGCTACCAGGGGTTGTTCATGGCTACACCTTC.

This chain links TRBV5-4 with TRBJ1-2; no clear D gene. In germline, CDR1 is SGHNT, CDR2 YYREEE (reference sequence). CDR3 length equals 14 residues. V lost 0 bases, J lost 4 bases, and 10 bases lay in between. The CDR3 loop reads CASSLARAGYGYTF. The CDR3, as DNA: TGTGCCAGCAGCTTGGCCCGGGCAGGCTATGGCTACACCTTC.

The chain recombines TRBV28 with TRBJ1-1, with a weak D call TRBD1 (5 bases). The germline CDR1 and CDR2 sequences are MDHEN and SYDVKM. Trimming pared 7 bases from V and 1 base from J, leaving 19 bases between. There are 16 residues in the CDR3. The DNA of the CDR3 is TGTGCCAGCACTCCCCCCAGGGTTTCGGGGAACACTGAAGCTTTCTTT. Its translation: CASTPPRVSGNTEAFF. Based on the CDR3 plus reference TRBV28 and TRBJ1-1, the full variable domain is DVKVTQSSRYLVKRTGEKVFLECVQDMDHENMFWYRQDPGLGLRLIYFSYDVKMKEKGDIPEGYSVSREKKERFSLILESASTNQTSMYLCASTPPRVSGNTEAFFGQGTRLTVV.

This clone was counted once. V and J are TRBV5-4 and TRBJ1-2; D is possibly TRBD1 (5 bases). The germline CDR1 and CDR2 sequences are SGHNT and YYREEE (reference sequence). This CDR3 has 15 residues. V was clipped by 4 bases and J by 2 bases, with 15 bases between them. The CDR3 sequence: CASSQPGEGNYGYTF. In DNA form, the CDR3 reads TGTGCCAGCAGCCAGCCAGGTGAGGGGAACTATGGCTACACCTTC.

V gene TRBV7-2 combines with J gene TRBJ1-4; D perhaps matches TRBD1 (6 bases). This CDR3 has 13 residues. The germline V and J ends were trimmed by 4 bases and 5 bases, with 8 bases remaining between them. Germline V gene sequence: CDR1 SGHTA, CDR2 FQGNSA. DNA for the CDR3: TGTGCCAGCAGCTCTGGACAGAATGAAAAACTGTTTTTT. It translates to CASSSGQNEKLFF.

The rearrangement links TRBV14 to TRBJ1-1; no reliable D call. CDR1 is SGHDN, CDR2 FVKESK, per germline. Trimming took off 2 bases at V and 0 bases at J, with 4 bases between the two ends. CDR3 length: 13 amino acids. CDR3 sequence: CASSQNMNTEAFF. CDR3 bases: TGTGCCAGCAGCCAAAACATGAACACTGAAGCTTTCTTT.

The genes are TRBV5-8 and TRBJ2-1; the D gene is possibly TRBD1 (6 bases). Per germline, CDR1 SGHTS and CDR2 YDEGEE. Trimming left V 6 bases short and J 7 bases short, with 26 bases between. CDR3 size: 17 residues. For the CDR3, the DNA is TGTGCCAGCACTGTTAGAGTGAGGTTTTATAGGGGGAATGAGCAGTTCTTC. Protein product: CASTVRVRFYRGNEQFF.

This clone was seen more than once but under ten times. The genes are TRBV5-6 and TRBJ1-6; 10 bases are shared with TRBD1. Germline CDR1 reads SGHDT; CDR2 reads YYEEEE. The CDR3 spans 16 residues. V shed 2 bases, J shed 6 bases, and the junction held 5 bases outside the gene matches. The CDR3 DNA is TGTGCCAGCAGCTTCGGGACAGGGGTCGGTAATTCACCCCTCCACTTT. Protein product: CASSFGTGVGNSPLHF.

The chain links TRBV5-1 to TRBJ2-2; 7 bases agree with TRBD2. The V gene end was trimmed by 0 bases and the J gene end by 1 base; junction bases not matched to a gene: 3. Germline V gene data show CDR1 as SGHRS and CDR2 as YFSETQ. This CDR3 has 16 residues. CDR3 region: CASSLGGGGNTGELFF. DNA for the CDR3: TGCGCCAGCAGCTTGGGAGGCGGGGGGAACACCGGGGAGCTGTTTTTT.

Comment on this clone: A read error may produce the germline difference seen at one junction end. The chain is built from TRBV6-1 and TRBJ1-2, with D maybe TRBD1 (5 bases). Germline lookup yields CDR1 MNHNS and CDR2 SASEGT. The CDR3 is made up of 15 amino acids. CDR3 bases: TGTGCCAGCAGCGAAGAGGGGAACAGGAGGCATGGCTACACCTTC. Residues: CASSEEGNRRHGYTF.

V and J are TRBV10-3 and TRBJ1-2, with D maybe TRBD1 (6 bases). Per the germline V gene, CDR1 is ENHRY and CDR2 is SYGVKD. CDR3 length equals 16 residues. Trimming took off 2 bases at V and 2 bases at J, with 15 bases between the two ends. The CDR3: CAISEGGPDPNYGYTF. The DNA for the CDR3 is TGTGCCATCAGTGAGGGGGGCCCGGACCCAAACTATGGCTACACCTTC.

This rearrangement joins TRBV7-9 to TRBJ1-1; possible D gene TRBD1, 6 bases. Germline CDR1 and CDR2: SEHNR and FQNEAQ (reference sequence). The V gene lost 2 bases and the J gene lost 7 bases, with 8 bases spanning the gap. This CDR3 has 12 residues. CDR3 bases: TGTGCCAGCAGCTTAATGACAGGTGAAGCTTTCTTT. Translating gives CASSLMTGEAFF.

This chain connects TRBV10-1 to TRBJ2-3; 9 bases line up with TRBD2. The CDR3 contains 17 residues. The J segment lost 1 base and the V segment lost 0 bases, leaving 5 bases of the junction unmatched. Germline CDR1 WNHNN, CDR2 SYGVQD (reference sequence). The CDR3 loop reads CASSESTLAGRTDTQYF. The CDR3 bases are TGCGCCAGCAGTGAGTCGACACTAGCGGGCCGCACAGATACGCAGTATTTT.

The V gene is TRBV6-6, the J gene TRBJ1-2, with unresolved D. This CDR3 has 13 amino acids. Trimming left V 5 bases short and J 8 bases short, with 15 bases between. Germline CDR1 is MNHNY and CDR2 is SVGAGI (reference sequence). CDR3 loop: CASSTPPGIGYTF. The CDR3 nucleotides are TGTGCCAGCAGTACCCCTCCTGGGATCGGCTACACCTTC.

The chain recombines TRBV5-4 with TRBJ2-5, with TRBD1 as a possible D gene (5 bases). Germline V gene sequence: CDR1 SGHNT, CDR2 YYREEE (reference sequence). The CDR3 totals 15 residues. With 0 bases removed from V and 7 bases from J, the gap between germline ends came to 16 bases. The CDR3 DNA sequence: TGTGCCAGCAGCTTGGTCAGGGCCGTCCCGGGGACCCAGTACTTC. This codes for CASSLVRAVPGTQYF.